A single sample gave rise to the 9 T cell receptor beta chains below, sequenced in a study of shared clonotypes between healthy human individuals. Profiled with immunoSEQ multiplex PCR; TCRdb holds only in-frame clones, not every one. The sample gives about 2,200,000 clones, just over 90% of which show up once; 1.7% is in the top ten. The naive CD8 population came from CD45RO-negative cells selected for CCR7, without terminally differentiated effector memory CD45RA+ cells. Sequencing was performed on naive CD8+ T cells from PBMCs. These receptors were obtained from a man between 18 and 29 years old in good health. Some clones in this sample may be carry-over from other donors' samples.

The chain joins TRBV5-1 to TRBJ2-3; no firm D call. The CDR3 covers 15 residues. CDR1 is SGHRS and CDR2 is YFSETQ in the germline V gene. Trimming cost V 3 bases and J 4 bases, with 15 bases left between them. This CDR3 is CASSSSERQPDTQYF. CDR3 DNA: TGCGCCAGCAGCTCATCTGAACGCCAGCCAGATACGCAGTATTTT. The whole variable domain, filled in from reference TRBV5-1 and TRBJ2-3, reads KAGVTQTPRYLIKTRGQQVTLSCSPISGHRSVSWYQQTPGQGLQFLFEYFSETQRNKGNFPGRFSGRQFSNSRSEMNVSTLELGDSALYLCASSSSERQPDTQYFGPGTRLTVL.

With respect to this clone: Mismatch with germline at one junction end may stem from a read error. The V gene is TRBV20-1, the J gene TRBJ2-5; D is ambiguous. This CDR3 has 11 amino acids. CDR1 and CDR2 (germline): DFQATT, SNEGSKA (reference sequence). The CDR3 is CSADTEEAQYF. The CDR3 DNA reads as TGCAGTGCAGACACCGAAGAGGCCCAGTACTTC.

The chain is built from TRBV5-1 and TRBJ1-5; 9 nucleotides align to TRBD1. The CDR3 covers 14 residues. Germline V lookup: CDR1 SGHRS, CDR2 YFSETQ. V lost 4 bases, J lost 4 bases, and 3 bases stayed unmatched. DNA for the CDR3: TGCGCCAGCAGCCCAGGGACAGGGAATCAGCCCCAGCATTTT. Its translation is CASSPGTGNQPQHF. The full variable domain, with the rest looked up from reference TRBV5-1 and TRBJ1-5, is KAGVTQTPRYLIKTRGQQVTLSCSPISGHRSVSWYQQTPGQGLQFLFEYFSETQRNKGNFPGRFSGRQFSNSRSEMNVSTLELGDSALYLCASSPGTGNQPQHFGDGTRLSIL.

This chain joins TRBV5-1 and TRBJ2-7; 7 bases line up with TRBD2. V was clipped by 2 bases and J by 4 bases; unmatched bases: 9. Looked up from germline, CDR1 is SGHRS and CDR2 is YFSETQ. This CDR3 is 15 amino acids long. DNA of the CDR3: TGCGCCAGCAGCTTTAGTGCGGGAGTTAGGTACGAGCAGTACTTC. Its translation: CASSFSAGVRYEQYF.

The CDR3 is CASSDGGLAGGPYGANVLTF. CDR3 bases: TGTGCCAGCAGTGACGGTGGGCTAGCGGGAGGGCCGTATGGGGCCAACGTCCTGACTTTC. The V and J genes are TRBV6-4 and TRBJ2-6; 12 bases agree with TRBD2. The CDR3 has 20 amino acids. With V trimmed by 2 bases and J by 3 bases, 11 bases remained unmatched. Germline CDR1 MRHNA, CDR2 SNTAGT.

The chain employs TRBV6-5 and TRBJ1-1; tentatively, D is TRBD1 (6 bases). This CDR3 comprises 13 residues. V gave up 6 bases and J gave up 4 bases, with 12 bases separating them. Germline CDR1 reads MNHEY; CDR2 reads SVGAGI. This CDR3 is CASSGQWPTEAFF. CDR3 bases: TGTGCCAGCAGCGGACAGTGGCCCACTGAAGCTTTCTTT.

The chain recombines TRBV27 with TRBJ2-3; weak D call: TRBD2 (5 bases). Germline loops: CDR1 MNHEY, CDR2 SMNVEV (reference sequence). Trimming took 5 bases from V and 0 from J, leaving 12 bases between them. The CDR3 is 15 amino acids. The CDR3 DNA is TGTGCCAGCAGTCCGGGAACAATTAGCACAGATACGCAGTATTTT. It codes for CASSPGTISTDTQYF.

This rearrangement joins TRBV5-1 to TRBJ2-2; D uncertain. The CDR3 loop spans 14 amino acids. The V end was cut by 7 bases, the J end by 0 bases, with 10 bases between. Germline CDR1 reads SGHRS; CDR2 reads YFSETQ. The CDR3 DNA follows: TGCGCCAGCTCACTGTGGTCGAACACCGGGGAGCTGTTTTTT. Its protein product is CASSLWSNTGELFF.

This clone was recorded once. The chain uses TRBV6-5 and TRBJ1-1; D unresolved. Deletions cut 1 base from V and 5 bases from J, with 11 bases between. Germline V gene sequence: CDR1 MNHEY, CDR2 SVGAGI. This CDR3 spans 14 amino acids. For the CDR3, the DNA is TGTGCCAGCAGTTACTTGGCAGGTAGGACTGAAGCTTTCTTT. This encodes CASSYLAGRTEAFF.